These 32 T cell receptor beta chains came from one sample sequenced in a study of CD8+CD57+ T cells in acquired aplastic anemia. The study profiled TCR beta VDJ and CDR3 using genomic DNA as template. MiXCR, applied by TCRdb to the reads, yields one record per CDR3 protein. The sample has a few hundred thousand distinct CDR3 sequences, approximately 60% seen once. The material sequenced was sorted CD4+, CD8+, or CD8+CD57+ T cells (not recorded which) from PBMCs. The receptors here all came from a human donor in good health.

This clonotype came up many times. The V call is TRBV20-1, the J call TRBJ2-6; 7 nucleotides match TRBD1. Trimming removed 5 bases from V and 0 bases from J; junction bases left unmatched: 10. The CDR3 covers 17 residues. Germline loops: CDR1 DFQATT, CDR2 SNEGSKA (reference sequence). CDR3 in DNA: TGCAGTGCTGATCCGGGACAGTTTAGCTCTGGGGCCAACGTCCTGACTTTC. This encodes CSADPGQFSSGANVLTF.

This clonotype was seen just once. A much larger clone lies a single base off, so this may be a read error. CDR3 sequence: CASSLDVGTGNTIYF. CDR3 sequence (DNA): TGTGCCAGCAGCTTAGATGTGGGAACTGGAAACACCATATATTTT. This chain uses TRBV11-1 with TRBJ1-3; unclear D gene. Germline CDR1 and CDR2: SGHAT and FQDESV (reference sequence). V was pared by 1 base and J by 2 bases, with 9 bases between. CDR3 size: 15 residues.

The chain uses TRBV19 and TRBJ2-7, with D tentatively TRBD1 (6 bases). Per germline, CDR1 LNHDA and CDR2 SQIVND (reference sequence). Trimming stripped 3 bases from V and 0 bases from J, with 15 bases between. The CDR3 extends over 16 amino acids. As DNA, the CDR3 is TGTGCCAGTAGTATGATGGGGGCCCAGAGCTCCTACGAGCAGTACTTC. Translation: CASSMMGAQSSYEQYF.

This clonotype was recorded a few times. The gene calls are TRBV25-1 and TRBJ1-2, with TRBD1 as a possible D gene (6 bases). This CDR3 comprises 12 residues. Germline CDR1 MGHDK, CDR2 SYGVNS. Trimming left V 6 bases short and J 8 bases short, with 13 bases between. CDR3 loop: CASRDSERGYTF. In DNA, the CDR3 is TGTGCCAGCAGGGACAGCGAAAGGGGCTACACCTTC.

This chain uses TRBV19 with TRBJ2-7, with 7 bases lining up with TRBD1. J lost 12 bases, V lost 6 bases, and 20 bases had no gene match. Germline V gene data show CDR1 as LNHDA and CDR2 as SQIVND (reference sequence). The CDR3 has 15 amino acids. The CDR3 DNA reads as TGTGCCAGTAGCCCAACAGGGGATTTGGCGTCGGGTAGGTACTTC. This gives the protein CASSPTGDLASGRYF.

CDR3 region: CASSQGLGETQYF. The CDR3 DNA sequence: TGTGCCAGCAGCCAGGGGTTAGGGGAGACCCAGTACTTC. This chain links TRBV7-2 with TRBJ2-5; D might be TRBD1 (6 bases). The CDR3 runs to 13 residues. V lost 5 bases, J lost 5 bases, and 12 bases lay in between. CDR1 and CDR2 (germline): SGHTA, FQGNSA.

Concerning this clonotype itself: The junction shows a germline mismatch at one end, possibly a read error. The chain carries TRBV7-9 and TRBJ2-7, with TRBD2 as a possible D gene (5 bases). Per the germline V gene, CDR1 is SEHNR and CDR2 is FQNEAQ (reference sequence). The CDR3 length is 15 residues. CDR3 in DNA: TGCGCCAGCAGCCCAAATCACGAGGGTGGCTACGAGCAGTACTTC. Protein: CASSPNHEGGYEQYF.

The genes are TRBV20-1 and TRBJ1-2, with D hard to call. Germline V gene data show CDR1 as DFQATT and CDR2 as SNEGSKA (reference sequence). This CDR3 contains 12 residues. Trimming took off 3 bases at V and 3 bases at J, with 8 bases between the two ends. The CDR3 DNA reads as TGCAGTGCTAGGACGGGGTACTATGGCTACACCTTC. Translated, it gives CSARTGYYGYTF.

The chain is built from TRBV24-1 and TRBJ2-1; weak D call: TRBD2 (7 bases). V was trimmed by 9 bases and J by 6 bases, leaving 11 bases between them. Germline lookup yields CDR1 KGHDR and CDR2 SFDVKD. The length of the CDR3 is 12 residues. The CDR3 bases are TGTGCCACCCGAGGGGGGGCCAATGAGCAGTTCTTC. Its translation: CATRGGANEQFF.

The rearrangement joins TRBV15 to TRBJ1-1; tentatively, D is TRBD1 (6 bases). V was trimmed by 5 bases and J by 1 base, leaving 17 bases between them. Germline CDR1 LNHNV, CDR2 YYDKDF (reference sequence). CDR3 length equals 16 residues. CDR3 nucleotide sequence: TGTGCCACCAGCGCCGGTTGGAAACAGGGGAACACTGAAGCTTTCTTT. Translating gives CATSAGWKQGNTEAFF.

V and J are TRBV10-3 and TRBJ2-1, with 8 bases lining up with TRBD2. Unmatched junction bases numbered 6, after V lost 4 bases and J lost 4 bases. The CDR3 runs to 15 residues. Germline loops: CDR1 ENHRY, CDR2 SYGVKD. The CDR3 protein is CAISGTSGGYNEQFF. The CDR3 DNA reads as TGTGCCATCAGTGGCACGAGCGGGGGTTACAATGAGCAGTTCTTC.

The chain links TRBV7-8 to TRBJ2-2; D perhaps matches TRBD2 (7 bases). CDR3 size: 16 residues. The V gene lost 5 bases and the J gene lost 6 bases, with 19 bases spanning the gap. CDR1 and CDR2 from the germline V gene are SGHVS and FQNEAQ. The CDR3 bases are TGTGCCAGCAGCCCAGAGGGGGGGGCTCAGGCCGGGGAGCTGTTTTTT. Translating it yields CASSPEGGAQAGELFF.

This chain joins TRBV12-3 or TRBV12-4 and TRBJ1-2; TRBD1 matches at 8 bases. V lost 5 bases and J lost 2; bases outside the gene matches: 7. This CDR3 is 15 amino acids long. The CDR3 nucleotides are TGTGCCAGCAGTCAGGGGGCGGACAGAAACTATGGCTACACCTTC. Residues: CASSQGADRNYGYTF.

CDR3 bases: TGTGCCAGCAGTTTATCCAATCACTGGGGGGAGCAGTACTTC. Its protein is CASSLSNHWGEQYF. The chain uses TRBV12-3 or TRBV12-4 and TRBJ2-7; TRBD1 or TRBD2 may be the D gene (5 bases each). This CDR3 comprises 14 residues. Trimming left V 2 bases short and J 7 bases short, with 15 bases between.

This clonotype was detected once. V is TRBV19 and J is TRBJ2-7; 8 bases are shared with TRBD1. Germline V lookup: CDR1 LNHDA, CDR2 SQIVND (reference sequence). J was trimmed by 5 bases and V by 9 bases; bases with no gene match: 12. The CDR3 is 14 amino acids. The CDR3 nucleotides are TGTGCCAGCAGCACCGACAGGGGATTACACGAGCAGTACTTC. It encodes CASSTDRGLHEQYF.

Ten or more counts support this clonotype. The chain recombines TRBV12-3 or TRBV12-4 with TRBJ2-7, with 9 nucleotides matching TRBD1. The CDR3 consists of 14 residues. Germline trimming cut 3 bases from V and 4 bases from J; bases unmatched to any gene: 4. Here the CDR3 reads CASSFGDRDYEQYF. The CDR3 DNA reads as TGTGCCAGCAGTTTCGGGGACAGGGATTACGAGCAGTACTTC.

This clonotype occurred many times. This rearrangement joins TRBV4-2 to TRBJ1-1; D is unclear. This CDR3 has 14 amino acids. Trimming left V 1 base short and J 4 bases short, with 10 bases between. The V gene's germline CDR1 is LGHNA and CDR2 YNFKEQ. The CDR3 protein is CASSQAPGFTEAFF. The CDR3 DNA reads TGTGCCAGCAGCCAAGCCCCTGGGTTCACTGAAGCTTTCTTT.

The CDR3 is CASSPVGSYEQYF. CDR3 sequence (DNA): TGTGCCAGCAGCCCCGTTGGCTCCTACGAGCAGTACTTC. V is TRBV7-2 and J is TRBJ2-7, with D hard to call. In germline, CDR1 is SGHTA, CDR2 FQGNSA. This CDR3 is built from 13 residues. Trimming shortened V by 5 bases and J by 0 bases, and 8 bases separated the two germline ends.

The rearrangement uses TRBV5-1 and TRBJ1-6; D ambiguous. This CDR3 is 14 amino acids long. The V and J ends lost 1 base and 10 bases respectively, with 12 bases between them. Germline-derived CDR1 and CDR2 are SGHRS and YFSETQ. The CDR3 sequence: CASSLLLGYSPLHF. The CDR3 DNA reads TGCGCCAGCAGCTTGTTGCTGGGGTACTCACCCCTCCACTTT.

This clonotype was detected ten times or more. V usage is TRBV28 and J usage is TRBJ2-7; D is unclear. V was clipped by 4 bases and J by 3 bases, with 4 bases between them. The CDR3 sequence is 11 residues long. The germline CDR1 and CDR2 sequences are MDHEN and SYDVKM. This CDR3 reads CASSSNYEQYF. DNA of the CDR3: TGTGCCAGCAGTTCCAACTACGAGCAGTACTTC.

This CDR3 reads CASSRRQYNEQFF. CDR3 coding DNA: TGTGCCAGCAGTCGCCGACAGTACAATGAGCAGTTCTTC. The V gene is TRBV6-6, the J gene TRBJ2-1, with D tentatively TRBD1 (5 bases). In germline, CDR1 is MNHNY, CDR2 SVGAGI (reference sequence). The CDR3 runs 13 residues. With 5 bases removed from V and 4 bases from J, the gap between germline ends came to 9 bases.

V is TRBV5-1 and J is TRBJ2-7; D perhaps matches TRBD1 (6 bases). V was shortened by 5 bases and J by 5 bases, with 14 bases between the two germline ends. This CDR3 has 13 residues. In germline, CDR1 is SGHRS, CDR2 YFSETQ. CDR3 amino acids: CASSSTGSHEQYF. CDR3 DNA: TGCGCCAGCAGTTCAACAGGGTCCCACGAGCAGTACTTC.

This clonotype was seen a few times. The CDR3 sequence is CASSLGTFQETQYF. CDR3 nucleotides: TGTGCCAGCAGCTTAGGAACGTTCCAAGAGACCCAGTACTTC. The chain joins TRBV13 to TRBJ2-5; D remains ambiguous. Trimming shortened V by 0 bases and J by 1 base, and 6 bases separated the two germline ends. This CDR3 is 14 amino acids long. Germline CDR1 is PRHDT and CDR2 is FYEKMQ (reference sequence).

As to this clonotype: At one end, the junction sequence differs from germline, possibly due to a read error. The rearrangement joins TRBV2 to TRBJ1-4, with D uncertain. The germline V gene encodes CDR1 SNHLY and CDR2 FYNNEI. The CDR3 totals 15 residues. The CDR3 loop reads CTSKVIAATNEKLFF. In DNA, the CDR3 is TGTACCAGCAAAGTAATAGCTGCAACTAATGAAAAACTGTTTTTT.

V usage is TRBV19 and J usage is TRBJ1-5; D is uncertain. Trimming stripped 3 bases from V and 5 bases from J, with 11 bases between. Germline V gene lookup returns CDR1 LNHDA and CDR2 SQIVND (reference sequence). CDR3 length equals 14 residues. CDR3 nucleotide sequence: TGTGCCAGTAGTATGGCAGGACTGGATCAGCCCCAGCATTTT. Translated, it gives CASSMAGLDQPQHF.

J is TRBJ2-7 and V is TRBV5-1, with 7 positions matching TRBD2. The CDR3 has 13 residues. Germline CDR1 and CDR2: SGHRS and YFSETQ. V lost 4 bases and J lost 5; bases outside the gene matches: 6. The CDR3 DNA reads TGCGCCAGCAGCCGCGAAGGGACTAACGAGCAGTACTTC. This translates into CASSREGTNEQYF.

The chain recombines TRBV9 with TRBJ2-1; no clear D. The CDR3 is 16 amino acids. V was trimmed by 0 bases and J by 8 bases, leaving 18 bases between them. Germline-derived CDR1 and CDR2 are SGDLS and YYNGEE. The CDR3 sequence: CASSVAVADRVDEQFF. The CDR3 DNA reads TGTGCCAGCAGCGTAGCGGTCGCAGATAGGGTCGATGAGCAGTTCTTC. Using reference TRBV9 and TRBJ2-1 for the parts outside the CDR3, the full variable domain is DSGVTQTPKHLITATGQRVTLRCSPRSGDLSVYWYQQSLDQGLQFLIQYYNGEERAKGNILERFSAQQFPDLHSELNLSSLELGDSALYFCASSVAVADRVDEQFFGPGTRLTVL.

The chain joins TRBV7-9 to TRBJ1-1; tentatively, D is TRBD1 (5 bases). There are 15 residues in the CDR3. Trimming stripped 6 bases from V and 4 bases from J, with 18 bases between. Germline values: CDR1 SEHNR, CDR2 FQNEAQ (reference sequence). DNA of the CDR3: TGTGCCAGCAGAGTGGGGGGACCGGTGACCACTGAAGCTTTCTTT. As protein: CASRVGGPVTTEAFF. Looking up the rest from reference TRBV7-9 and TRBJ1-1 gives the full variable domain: DTGVSQNPRHKITKRGQNVTFRCDPISEHNRLYWYRQTLGQGPEFLTYFQNEAQLEKSRLLSDRFSAERPKGSFSTLEIQRTEQGDSAMYLCASRVGGPVTTEAFFGQGTRLTVV.

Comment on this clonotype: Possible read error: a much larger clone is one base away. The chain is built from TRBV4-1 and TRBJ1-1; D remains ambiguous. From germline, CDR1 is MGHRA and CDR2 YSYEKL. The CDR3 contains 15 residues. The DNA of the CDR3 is TGCGCCAGCAGCCAAGCTGGAAGTATGAACACTGAAGCTCTCTTT. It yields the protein CASSQAGSMNTEALF.

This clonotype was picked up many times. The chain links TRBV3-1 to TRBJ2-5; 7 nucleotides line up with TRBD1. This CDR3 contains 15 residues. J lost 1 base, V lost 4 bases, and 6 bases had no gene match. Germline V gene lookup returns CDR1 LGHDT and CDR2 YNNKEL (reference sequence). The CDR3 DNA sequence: TGTGCCAGCAGCCGCGCCGGGACAGTCCAAGAGACCCAGTACTTC. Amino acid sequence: CASSRAGTVQETQYF.

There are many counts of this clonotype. CDR3 loop: CASSLLGVTEAFF. The CDR3 DNA sequence: TGTGCCAGCAGCTTGTTAGGGGTTACTGAAGCTTTCTTT. The rearrangement links TRBV5-5 to TRBJ1-1, with D possibly being TRBD1 (5 bases). The CDR3 contains 13 residues. CDR1 SGHKS and CDR2 YYEKEE come from the germline V gene (reference sequence). V lost 1 base and J 5 bases, leaving 9 bases between the germline ends.

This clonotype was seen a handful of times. CDR3 DNA: TGCAGCGTTGCGTGGGACAGGGGGCCATACGAGCAGTACTTC. Protein sequence: CSVAWDRGPYEQYF. The V call is TRBV29-1, the J call TRBJ2-7; 12 bases align to TRBD1. The V gene end was trimmed by 4 bases and the J gene end by 4 bases; junction bases not matched to a gene: 5. Germline values: CDR1 SQVTM, CDR2 ANQGSEA. There are 14 residues in the CDR3.